Below, 32 T cell receptor beta chains from the same sample are listed, as sequenced in a study of cytomegalovirus exposure and HLA in healthy donors. The protocol was immunoSEQ multiplex PCR, while the TCRdb copy is restricted to in-frame clones and leaves out a portion. This sample yields some 110,000 clones, of which approximately 90% are seen a single time; about 4.2% belongs to the top ten. Sequences were obtained from PBMCs. Receptor source: a man between 18 and 29 years old in good health and CMV-seropositive.

The chain is built from TRBV7-9 and TRBJ2-7; TRBD1 is a possible D gene (5 bases). CDR3 length: 15 amino acids. Germline values: CDR1 SEHNR, CDR2 FQNEAQ (reference sequence). V shed 4 bases and J shed 1 base, with 14 bases lying between them. CDR3 bases: TGTGCCAGCAGCTCAGGGCACGGTCGGTCCTACGAGCAGTACTTC. Translation: CASSSGHGRSYEQYF.

This clone was counted only a few times. The chain carries TRBV28 and TRBJ1-5; 12 bases agree with TRBD1. The CDR3 has 20 amino acids. With V trimmed by 0 bases and J by 0 bases, 9 bases remained unmatched. The germline V gene has CDR1 MDHEN and CDR2 SYDVKM. This CDR3 is CASSLWGPGQGAYSNQPQHF. The CDR3 bases are TGTGCCAGCAGTTTATGGGGACCGGGACAGGGGGCCTATAGCAATCAGCCCCAGCATTTT.

V and J are TRBV28 and TRBJ1-4; TRBD1 aligns across 8 bases. Unmatched junction bases numbered 2, after V lost 5 bases and J lost 3 bases. The germline V gene encodes CDR1 MDHEN and CDR2 SYDVKM. The CDR3 spans 14 residues. This CDR3 reads CASSGTGSNEKLFF. CDR3 coding DNA: TGTGCCAGCAGTGGGACAGGATCTAATGAAAAACTGTTTTTT.

V usage is TRBV19 and J usage is TRBJ1-2; D gene unclear. CDR1 is LNHDA, CDR2 SQIVND, per germline (reference sequence). CDR3 size: 15 residues. The V gene lost 3 bases and the J gene lost 6 bases, with 17 bases spanning the gap. The CDR3 bases are TGTGCCAGTAGTATCTGGTCGAGGGCGACGGATGGCTACACCTTC. It encodes CASSIWSRATDGYTF.

V is TRBV7-9 and J is TRBJ2-1; perhaps TRBD2 as D (5 bases). The CDR3 consists of 14 residues. Trimming removed 3 bases at V and 7 bases at J, with 13 bases between. CDR1 and CDR2 from the germline V gene are SEHNR and FQNEAQ (reference sequence). The CDR3: CASSFTRNLNEQFF. The CDR3 DNA reads as TGTGCCAGCAGCTTCACTAGAAATTTGAATGAGCAGTTCTTC.

V and J are TRBV5-1 and TRBJ2-2; 7 positions agree with TRBD1. The CDR3 contains 15 residues. CDR1 and CDR2 from the germline V gene are SGHRS and YFSETQ. Trimming took 4 bases from V and 1 from J; bases not matched to a gene: 4. The CDR3 loop is CASSVRGQNTGELFF. DNA for the CDR3: TGCGCCAGCAGCGTGAGGGGGCAGAACACCGGGGAGCTGTTTTTT.

This chain connects TRBV6-4 to TRBJ2-2; D remains ambiguous. The CDR3 has 13 amino acids. Germline lookup yields CDR1 MRHNA and CDR2 SNTAGT. V dropped 8 bases and J dropped 1 base, with 8 bases sitting between them. The chain's CDR3 is CASAVGNTGELFF. For the CDR3, the DNA is TGTGCCAGCGCTGTCGGGAACACCGGGGAGCTGTTTTTT.

The chain couples TRBV27 to TRBJ2-3, with TRBD2 matching over 7 bases. This CDR3 region has 15 residues. The V and J ends lost 6 bases and 1 base, in that order; junction bases with no gene match: 7. Germline V gene data show CDR1 as MNHEY and CDR2 as SMNVEV (reference sequence). CDR3 sequence: CASRIGGIGTDTQYF. CDR3 DNA sequence: TGTGCCAGCAGGATCGGGGGGATAGGCACAGATACGCAGTATTTT.

As for this clone: One end of the junction varies from germline; a read error may be responsible. This chain joins TRBV7-7 and TRBJ2-2, with TRBD1 matching 9 bases. This CDR3 has 14 amino acids. Germline lookup yields CDR1 SSHAT and CDR2 FNYEAQ (reference sequence). This CDR3 reads CASSSDRGTGELFF. As DNA, the CDR3 is TGTGCTAGCAGCTCGGACAGGGGTACCGGGGAGCTGTTTTTT. The complete variable domain, with remaining parts taken from reference TRBV7-7 and TRBJ2-2, reads GAGVSQSPRYKVTKRGQDVTLRCDPISSHATLYWYQQALGQGPEFLTYFNYEAQPDKSGLPSDRFSAERPEGSISTLTIQRTEQRDSAMYRCASSSDRGTGELFFGEGSRLTVL.

The CDR3 sequence: CASSNRTGGGYGYTF. The CDR3 bases are TGTGCCAGCAGTAACAGGACAGGGGGCGGATATGGCTACACCTTC. The chain couples TRBV6-6 to TRBJ1-2; 11 bases are a match to TRBD1. This CDR3 contains 15 residues. Germline trimming cut 5 bases from V and 5 bases from J; bases unmatched to any gene: 7. Germline V gene data show CDR1 as MNHNY and CDR2 as SVGAGI (reference sequence).

J is TRBJ1-1 and V is TRBV19; tentative D call: TRBD1 (5 bases). This CDR3 comprises 17 residues. CDR1 and CDR2 (germline): LNHDA, SQIVND (reference sequence). The V gene lost 6 bases and the J gene lost 5 bases, with 25 bases spanning the gap. Here the CDR3 reads CASSPTDSSPRRTEAFF. CDR3 DNA sequence: TGTGCCAGTAGCCCGACAGACAGTTCTCCGAGACGGACTGAAGCTTTCTTT.

Notes on this clone: Other DNA variants within this sample encode the same CDR3. The chain couples TRBV4-1 to TRBJ1-6; D is uncertain. V lost 3 bases, J lost 10 bases, and 13 bases lay in between. Germline V gene lookup returns CDR1 MGHRA and CDR2 YSYEKL. The CDR3 consists of 14 residues. The CDR3 coding sequence is TGCGCCAGCAGCCAGGCTGGCGGAGGCTCACCCCTCCACTTT. As protein: CASSQAGGGSPLHF.

There are a few counts of this clone. The chain employs TRBV27 and TRBJ1-2; D remains ambiguous. Trimming left V 4 bases short and J 11 bases short, with 20 bases between. The CDR3 contains 14 residues. Germline V gene lookup returns CDR1 MNHEY and CDR2 SMNVEV (reference sequence). CDR3 protein: CASSSLTIREEYTF. Written as DNA, the CDR3 is TGTGCCAGCAGTTCCTTAACCATACGGGAGGAGTACACCTTC.

V is TRBV6-6 and J is TRBJ2-1; TRBD1 aligns across 7 bases. Germline-derived CDR1 and CDR2 are MNHNY and SVGAGI (reference sequence). The CDR3 has 14 residues. The junction had 7 bases not matched to a gene; V was cut back by 7 bases and J by 4 bases. The CDR3 region is CASTEGGGYNEQFF. In nucleotides, the CDR3 is TGTGCCAGCACCGAAGGGGGCGGATACAATGAGCAGTTCTTC.

The chain uses TRBV7-9 and TRBJ2-7, with TRBD1 matching over 10 bases. Trimming took 10 bases from V and 6 from J; bases not matched to a gene: 9. The CDR3 contains 13 residues. The germline V gene encodes CDR1 SEHNR and CDR2 FQNEAQ (reference sequence). CDR3 DNA: TGTGCCATCTCCGGGACAGGGGTAGGCGAGCAGTACTTC. Amino acid sequence: CAISGTGVGEQYF.

This clone was detected only once. V gene TRBV15 combines with J gene TRBJ2-1; 12 positions match TRBD2. The CDR3 contains 15 residues. The germline V gene encodes CDR1 LNHNV and CDR2 YYDKDF (reference sequence). Losses at the gene ends were 5 bases for V and 6 bases for J; bases not matched to a gene: 5. In nucleotides, the CDR3 is TGTGCCACCAGCGTTTCTAGCGGGGGGGTCAATGAGCAGTTCTTC. Protein: CATSVSSGGVNEQFF.

V and J are TRBV6-1 and TRBJ2-7; the match to TRBD1 covers 7 bases. Per the germline V gene, CDR1 is MNHNS and CDR2 is SASEGT. The CDR3 runs 15 residues. Trimming took 5 bases from V and 3 from J; bases not matched to a gene: 10. The CDR3 sequence is CASSFEPGQNYEQYF. DNA for the CDR3: TGTGCCAGCAGTTTCGAACCGGGACAGAACTACGAGCAGTACTTC.

This chain connects TRBV23-1 to TRBJ2-7, with 9 bases identical to TRBD1. TRBV23-1 is noted as an ORF with a role that remains uncertain. CDR3 length: 17 residues. V lost 11 bases to trimming and J lost 7 bases; unmatched junction nucleotides: 24. CDR3 nucleotide sequence: TGCGCCGGCCCCCCGAGACAGGGGGTTCCCGCGACCCGGGAGCAGTACTTC. Encoded protein: CAGPPRQGVPATREQYF.

CDR3 residues: CASSLPGLAKYGEQFF. The CDR3 bases are TGTGCCAGCTCCTTACCGGGACTAGCGAAGTATGGTGAGCAGTTCTTC. The V and J genes are TRBV18 and TRBJ2-1; TRBD2 matches at 10 bases. The CDR3 is 16 amino acids. The ends lost 6 bases at V and 9 bases at J; junction bases unmatched: 14. Germline lookup yields CDR1 KGHSH and CDR2 LQKENI.

This CDR3 is CASSMGGLQETQYF. CDR3 DNA: TGTGCCAGTAGTATGGGGGGGCTGCAAGAGACCCAGTACTTC. The chain joins TRBV19 to TRBJ2-5; D perhaps matches TRBD2 (7 bases). The V and J ends lost 3 bases and 2 bases respectively, with 10 bases between them. Germline V gene data show CDR1 as LNHDA and CDR2 as SQIVND (reference sequence). The length of the CDR3 is 14 residues.

The chain employs TRBV6-6 and TRBJ2-3; 7 positions match TRBD1. The CDR3 extends over 16 amino acids. Germline V gene lookup returns CDR1 MNHNY and CDR2 SVGAGI (reference sequence). With V trimmed by 5 bases and J by 7 bases, 15 bases remained unmatched. CDR3 coding DNA: TGTGCCAGCAGTCCCTCCGGGGACAGAGGCGATTATACGCAGTATTTT. Protein: CASSPSGDRGDYTQYF.

This chain links TRBV5-4 with TRBJ1-2; 7 positions agree with TRBD1. The CDR3 runs 15 residues. The germline gives CDR1 SGHNT, CDR2 YYREEE (reference sequence). After removal of 3 bases from V and 5 bases from J, the junction contained 10 bases not matched to a gene. The CDR3, as DNA: TGTGCCAGCAGCTCTCGTAGACAGGGACCATATGGCTACACCTTC. Protein sequence: CASSSRRQGPYGYTF.

This clone was counted a few times. V usage is TRBV6-6 and J usage is TRBJ2-3; no firm D call. Germline lookup yields CDR1 MNHNY and CDR2 SVGAGI (reference sequence). V shed 6 bases and J shed 2 bases, with 6 bases lying between them. This CDR3 contains 12 residues. The CDR3 here is CASSRSTDTQYF. DNA of the CDR3: TGTGCCAGCAGCCGTTCCACAGATACGCAGTATTTT.

V usage is TRBV7-9 and J usage is TRBJ1-5, with D perhaps matching TRBD1 (5 bases). The ends were cut back, 6 bases at V and 4 bases at J, with 16 bases in the middle. The germline V gene has CDR1 SEHNR and CDR2 FQNEAQ (reference sequence). The CDR3 contains 15 residues. CDR3 coding DNA: TGTGCCAGCAGTCCCTCCCAGGGTCGAAATCAGCCCCAGCATTTT. Protein product: CASSPSQGRNQPQHF.

This chain links TRBV29-1 with TRBJ2-3, with 9 bases aligning to TRBD2. With V trimmed by 6 bases and J by 4 bases, 11 bases remained unmatched. This CDR3 is built from 15 residues. Germline-derived CDR1 and CDR2 are SQVTM and ANQGSEA. The CDR3 is CSVPAAGGPADTQYF. Here the CDR3 DNA reads TGCAGCGTCCCCGCCGCGGGGGGGCCCGCAGATACGCAGTATTTT.

V and J are TRBV5-8 and TRBJ1-1, with 7 bases fitting TRBD1. The CDR3 is made up of 18 amino acids. Germline V CDR1 and CDR2: SGHTS, YDEGEE. V gave up 3 bases and J gave up 0 bases; unmatched junction bases: 14. The CDR3 loop reads CASSSGEGARTMNTEAFF. In nucleotides, the CDR3 is TGTGCCAGCAGCTCCGGTGAGGGGGCGCGAACCATGAACACTGAAGCTTTCTTT. The variable domain in full, completed from reference TRBV5-8 and TRBJ1-1, reads EAGVTQSPTHLIKTRGQQATLRCSPISGHTSVYWYQQALGLGLQFLLWYDEGEERNRGNFPPRFSGRQFPNYSSELNVNALELEDSALYLCASSSGEGARTMNTEAFFGQGTRLTVV.

The chain recombines TRBV6-5 with TRBJ2-7; D possibly corresponds to TRBD1 (5 bases). Trimming removed 4 bases at V and 4 bases at J, with 17 bases between. The germline gives CDR1 MNHEY, CDR2 SVGAGI. The CDR3 totals 15 residues. The CDR3: CASSLWSDRTYEQYF. In DNA, the CDR3 is TGTGCCAGCAGTTTATGGAGTGACAGAACTTACGAGCAGTACTTC.

This clone was recorded once. The chain's CDR3 is CASSQSGPPWEGQYF. The DNA for the CDR3 is TGCGCCAGCAGCCAAAGCGGGCCCCCCTGGGAGGGACAGTACTTC. The chain combines TRBV4-3 with TRBJ2-5, with 7 bases aligning to TRBD2. Germline CDR1 reads LGHNA; CDR2 reads YSLEER. The CDR3 consists of 15 residues. V gave up 2 bases and J gave up 11 bases; unmatched junction bases: 14.

The J gene is TRBJ2-3, the V gene TRBV29-1; 8 nucleotides agree with TRBD2. Germline-derived CDR1 and CDR2 are SQVTM and ANQGSEA. There are 16 residues in the CDR3. V trimming: 3 bases; J trimming: 3 bases; junction bases outside the gene matches: 11. CDR3: CSVDGRLAGTTDTQYF. The CDR3 DNA reads as TGCAGCGTTGATGGTCGCTTAGCGGGGACGACAGATACGCAGTATTTT.

V gene TRBV18 combines with J gene TRBJ1-2; TRBD1 aligns across 9 bases. The CDR3 loop spans 15 amino acids. CDR1 KGHSH and CDR2 LQKENI come from the germline V gene. V was pared by 6 bases and J by 2 bases, with 7 bases of the junction left unmatched. The CDR3 DNA reads TGTGCCAGCTCTCCGGACAGGGGACGCAACTATGGCTACACCTTC. Protein sequence: CASSPDRGRNYGYTF.

The chain joins TRBV5-1 to TRBJ1-2; D is ambiguous. Germline-derived CDR1 and CDR2 are SGHRS and YFSETQ. The CDR3 loop spans 14 amino acids. Between the trimmed V and J ends, which lost 3 bases and 8 bases, there was a span of 17 bases. For the CDR3, the DNA is TGCGCCAGCAGCTCGGGAGACGAGTCGAGGGGCTACACCTTC. It encodes CASSSGDESRGYTF.

The table lists this clone with a count of one. The V call is TRBV19, the J call TRBJ2-1; D might be TRBD1 (5 bases). V lost 10 bases and J lost 3, with 13 bases in between. The CDR3 is 13 residues long. Germline CDR1 LNHDA, CDR2 SQIVND (reference sequence). CDR3 DNA sequence: TGTGCCACCGCTGGAAGGGGCTACAATGAGCAGTTCTTC. This gives the protein CATAGRGYNEQFF. The full variable domain, its missing parts supplied by reference TRBV19 and TRBJ2-1, is DGGITQSPKYLFRKEGQNVTLSCEQNLNHDAMYWYRQDPGQGLRLIYYSQIVNDFQKGDIAEGYSVSREKKESFPLTVTSAQKNPTAFYLCATAGRGYNEQFFGPGTRLTVL.